This record covers a single T cell receptor (beta chain). CDR1 MNHEY and CDR2 SVGAGI come from the germline V gene. Between the trimmed V and J ends, which lost 6 bases and 0 bases, there was a span of 12 bases. The length of the CDR3 is 15 residues. This record comes from a study of blood T cell repertoires in COVID-19. Study information: There were acute and convalescent COVID-19 samples, and they came from the United States, Italy and Spain. Sample material is recorded as cDNA or gDNA derived from T cells, B-cell-depleted T cells, or PBMCs.

In the original analysis: Nucleated cell counts were estimated from reference gene primer amplification. Only in-frame clones appear in the TCRdb table, and some are missing; sequencing was by immunoSEQ multiplex PCR. V, J and clone size were drawn from that table, and D and trimming were deduced from the DNA. The sample records 150,000 or so clones, 86% being singletons. The source of this sequence is a middle-aged man with active or convalescent COVID-19. Sequencing was performed on peripheral blood. The chain joins TRBV6-5 to TRBJ1-3; possible D gene TRBD1, 5 bases. DNA of the CDR3: TGTGCCAGCAGGGGGCCTCAACTCTCTGGAAACACCATATATTTT. This translates into CASRGPQLSGNTIYF.